This TCR beta chain is drawn from a study of blood T cell repertoires in COVID-19. Study-level information: Material from acute and convalescent COVID-19 was sourced from the United States, Italy and Spain. From T cells, B-cell-depleted T cells, or PBMCs came the material, which was cDNA or gDNA.

Source study methods: Researchers report that nucleated cell counts were estimated from reference gene primer amplification. Method: immunoSEQ multiplex PCR; TCRdb's copy keeps in-frame clones and lacks some. That table furnishes V, J and clone size, whereas the DNA furnished D and trimming. The sample consists of roughly 170,000 clones, about four fifths of them appearing once. Sequenced: peripheral blood. The clonotype originates from a human donor in a cohort sampled during active COVID-19.

The CDR3 region has the DNA TGTGCCAGCAGCCTCGGGACAGGCACAACTAATGAAAAACTGTTTTTT. This translates into CASSLGTGTTNEKLFF. The chain couples TRBV3-1 (or the pseudogene TRBV3-2) to TRBJ1-4; 8 bases map to TRBD1. The germline V gene has CDR1 LGHDT and CDR2 YNNKEL (reference sequence). Losses at the gene ends were 4 bases for V and 0 bases for J; bases not matched to a gene: 4. This CDR3 is built from 16 residues.